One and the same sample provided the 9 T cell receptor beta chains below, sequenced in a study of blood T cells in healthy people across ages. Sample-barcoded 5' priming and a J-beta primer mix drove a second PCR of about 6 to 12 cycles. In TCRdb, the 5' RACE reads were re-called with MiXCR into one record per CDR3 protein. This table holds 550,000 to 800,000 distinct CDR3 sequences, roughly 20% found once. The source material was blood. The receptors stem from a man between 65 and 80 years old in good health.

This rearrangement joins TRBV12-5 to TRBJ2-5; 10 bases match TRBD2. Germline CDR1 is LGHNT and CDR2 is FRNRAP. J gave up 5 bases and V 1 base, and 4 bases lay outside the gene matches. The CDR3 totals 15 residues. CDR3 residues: CASGLGTSGGETQYF. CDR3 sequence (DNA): TGTGCTAGTGGTTTGGGGACTAGCGGAGGGGAGACCCAGTACTTC.

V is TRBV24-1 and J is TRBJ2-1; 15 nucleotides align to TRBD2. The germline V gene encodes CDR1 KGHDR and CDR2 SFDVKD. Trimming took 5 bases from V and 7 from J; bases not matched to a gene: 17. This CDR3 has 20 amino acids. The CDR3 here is CATSGGVSGLAGGKSNEQFF. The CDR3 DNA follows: TGTGCCACCAGTGGGGGGGTTTCCGGACTAGCGGGAGGGAAATCGAATGAGCAGTTCTTC.

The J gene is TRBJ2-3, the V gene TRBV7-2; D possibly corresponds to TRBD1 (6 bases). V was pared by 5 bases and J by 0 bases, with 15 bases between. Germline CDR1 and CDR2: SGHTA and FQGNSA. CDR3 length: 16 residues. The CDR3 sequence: CASSPAGTTSTDTQYF. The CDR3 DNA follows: TGTGCCAGCAGCCCGGCCGGGACAACTAGCACAGATACGCAGTATTTT.

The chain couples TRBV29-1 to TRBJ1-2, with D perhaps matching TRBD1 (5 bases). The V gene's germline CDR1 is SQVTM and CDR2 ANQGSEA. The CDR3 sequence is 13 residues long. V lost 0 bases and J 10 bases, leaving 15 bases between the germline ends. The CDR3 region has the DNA TGCAGCGTTGAAGATTTGGCAGGGAATGACTACACCTTC. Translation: CSVEDLAGNDYTF.

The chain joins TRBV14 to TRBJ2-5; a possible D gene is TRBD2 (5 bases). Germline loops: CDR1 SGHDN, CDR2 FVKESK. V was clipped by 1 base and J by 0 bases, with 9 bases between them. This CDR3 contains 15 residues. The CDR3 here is CASSQGRADQETQYF. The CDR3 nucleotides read TGTGCCAGCAGCCAAGGGCGGGCGGACCAAGAGACCCAGTACTTC.

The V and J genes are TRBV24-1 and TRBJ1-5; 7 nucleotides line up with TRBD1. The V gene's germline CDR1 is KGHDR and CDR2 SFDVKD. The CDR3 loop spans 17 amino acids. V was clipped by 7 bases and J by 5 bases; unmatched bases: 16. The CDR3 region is CATRGDSVGRGYQPQHF. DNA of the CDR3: TGTGCCACCAGGGGGGACAGTGTGGGAAGGGGTTATCAGCCCCAGCATTTT.

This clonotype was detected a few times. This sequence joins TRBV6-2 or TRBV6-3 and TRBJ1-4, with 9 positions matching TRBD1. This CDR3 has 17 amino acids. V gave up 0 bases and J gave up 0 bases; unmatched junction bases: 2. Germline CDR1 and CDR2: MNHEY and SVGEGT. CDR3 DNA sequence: TGTGCCAGCAGTTACTCGGACAGGGGAGCAACTAATGAAAAACTGTTTTTT. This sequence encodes CASSYSDRGATNEKLFF.

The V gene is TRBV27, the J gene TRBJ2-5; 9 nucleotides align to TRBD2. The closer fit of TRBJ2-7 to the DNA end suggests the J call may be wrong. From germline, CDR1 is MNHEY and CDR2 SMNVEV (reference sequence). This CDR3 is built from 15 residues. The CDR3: CASSWGASGDYEQYF. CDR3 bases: TGTGCCAGCAGTTGGGGGGCTAGCGGGGACTACGAGCAGTACTTC.

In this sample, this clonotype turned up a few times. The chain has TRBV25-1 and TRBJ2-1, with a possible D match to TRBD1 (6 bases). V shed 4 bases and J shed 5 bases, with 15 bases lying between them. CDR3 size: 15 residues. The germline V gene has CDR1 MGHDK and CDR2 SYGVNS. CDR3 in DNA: TGTGCCAGCAGTGTGCCTCAGGGGATGCACAATGAGCAGTTCTTC. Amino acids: CASSVPQGMHNEQFF.